This TCR beta chain was identified during a study of cytomegalovirus exposure and HLA in healthy donors (dated by TCRdb to about 2017). As for the study more broadly: In an earlier analysis of some 550 of the donors, around 290 Gb of sequence data and about 110 million unique TCR beta sequences from roughly 180 million T cells were reported. All discovery cohort repertoires had been generated using a single sequencing platform. Besides the first cohort of around 670 subjects, a separate validation cohort made up of over 100 different subjects was used. Genome-wide SNP genotypes for about 65% of the roughly 700 donors were used in a later genetic analysis, which treated that subset as a discovery cohort. Across around 400 genotyped donors of the cohort, an average of approximately 200,000 unique TCR beta nucleotide sequences per donor were sequenced, and approximately 17% of those sequences were non-productive. The study aimed to test whether signatures of past pathogen exposure could be identified by cataloging public T cell receptors. Typing coverage varied by locus: roughly 629-640 donors for A, B, C, DRB1 and DQB1; roughly 560 for DQA1; about 590 for DPA1; approximately 490 for DPB1. Roughly 5 DR-DQ haplotypes were handled as single units for association and clustering because linkage in the cohort was strong. Donor age, sex, ethnicity and CMV serostatus were compiled together with the repertoire data. Rather than drawing on any new phenotypic data, the later analysis identified candidate immune exposures from TCR beta sequences and the way those sequences occurred across donors. Of the roughly 400 genotyped donors, about 80% fell in the genetic ancestry cluster associated with self-reported Caucasian donors. HLA typing included class I and class II loci at four-digit resolution. High-throughput TCR immunosequencing, statistical association of individual TCRs with disease status, and machine learning were combined to predict cytomegalovirus infection status. A later analysis re-analyzed previously published TCR beta repertoires from 660 or so donors and added high-resolution HLA genotyping to study TCR occurrence patterns. In an earlier analysis of about 590 of the donors, high-throughput TCR beta sequencing was used to judge whether each TCR beta V gene segment behaved as functional or pseudogenic. Approximately 310 gigabases of sequencing data and approximately 85 million unique TCR sequences were included in an early release covering about 700 HLA-typed donors. The study profiled the T cell repertoires of under 850 subjects by immunosequencing and related them to cytomegalovirus serostatus. What the authors observed across the whole study: When HLA alleles, especially DR and DQ, strongly co-occurred, TCR associations were difficult to assign to individual alleles. The classifier was reported to diagnose cytomegalovirus status with high specificity and sensitivity in both the original and validation cohorts. Presence/absence analyses assumed roughly uniform sequencing depth across donors, an assumption that may not hold. In the study, some 160 TCR beta chains were listed as associated with cytomegalovirus. An earlier analysis of approximately 590 of the donors showed that most TCR beta V segments appeared in productive rearrangements either about 90% or about 30% of the time, which broadly matched IMGT annotations. A further reported finding was that TCR beta sequences accurately predicted the HLA-A and HLA-B alleles for most subjects in the first cohort. V-gene and J-gene trimming of TCR beta chains was associated with a missense DCLRE1C variant in a later genetic analysis, and the association was replicated in an independent cohort. Only TCR beta chains were sequenced in this cohort, and the absence of alpha or paired-chain data limited detectable features. A cluster of highly shared sequence variants was judged likely to represent a technical artifact of the sequencing pipeline. Immune exposure information for the cohort was limited to CMV serostatus. Because counts were too low, around 17 rarely observed V segments, including chromosome 9 orphons, were left out of the earlier analysis of about 620 of the donors. A later analysis found that most CMV-associated TCR beta chains appeared HLA-restricted, with HLA associations seemingly driven largely by CMV exposure. Most TCR sequences were observed very rarely across donors, whereas some public TCRs were present in many individuals. A few of the identified cytomegalovirus-associated TCR beta chains were confirmed in vitro to be specific for cytomegalovirus antigens. A later analysis found that HLA-associated TCR beta chains were more clonally expanded and had lower generation probabilities than equally common non-associated chains. According to the authors, the approach could potentially be generalized to other disease states and immunological phenotypes. Several of the top co-occurrence clusters appeared to be linked to parvovirus B19, influenza, CMV and Epstein-Barr virus, according to a later analysis. Because some donors lacked HLA typing at each locus, the association tests relied only on the typed subset. A later genetic analysis reported fewer N-insertions in productive TCRs among donors in an Asian-associated ancestry cluster than the roughly 700-donor mean. Specific HLA alleles were associated with more than 15,000 TCR beta sequences at a false discovery rate of 0.05 in a later analysis. Some IMGT-functional V segments, including TRBV6-2 and TRBV6-3, could not be told apart with the 87-base-pair reads, so those segments were excluded. In a later analysis, TCR association rates were found to vary across HLA loci, with the most associated TCRs seen for DRB1 alleles and the fewest for HLA-C alleles. Linkage disequilibrium might explain the correlated functional status among segregating V segments, but an unknown experimental factor could not be ruled out.

Receptor libraries were prepared by the immunoSEQ multiplex PCR assay. A mixture of 60 forward primers for TCR Vbeta segments and 13 reverse primers for TCR Jbeta segments was used in the multiplex PCR. Amplification of the CDR3 region of rearranged TCR beta genes was performed with a multiplex PCR assay on genomic DNA. The Illumina HiSeq System was used to sequence the amplified TCR beta libraries as 87-base-pair reads. Regarding the original processing steps: In a later analysis, tens of millions of unique TCR beta chains were counted across the roughly 610 repertoires, and roughly 10 million of these chains were shared by at least two donors. To remove PCR and sequencing errors, raw reads were error-corrected and collapsed into unique sequences using a nearest-neighbor algorithm that merged closely related sequences. Alignment of CDR3 sequences to IMGT reference sequences was used to assign V, D and J gene segments. For a sequence to be retained, a match of at least six nucleotides to both a V gene segment and a J gene segment was required. A rearrangement was called productive if the CDR3 had no stop codons and remained in frame with V and J, and every other rearrangement was called non-productive. CDR3 was defined by IMGT convention, running from the second conserved V-encoded cysteine to the conserved J-encoded phenylalanine. The earlier analysis of fewer than 700 of the donors excluded sequences that lacked an unambiguous match to a single V gene segment. In an earlier analysis of a few hundred of the donors, V segments were called functional above 56.7% productive rearrangements and were called segregating when the between-donor standard deviation exceeded 5%. A statistical classification framework was developed to diagnose cytomegalovirus status using the catalog of TCR beta chain sequences. A later analysis assigned V and J genes by comparing TCR nucleotide sequences with IMGT/GENE-DB human TR gene sequences. A later analysis assigned CDR3 sequences and most-parsimonious VDJ recombination scenarios with the TCRdist pipeline. A later analysis defined each TCR beta chain by its CDR3 amino acid sequence plus V-gene family, and excluded reads lacking a unique V-gene family. As a way to deal with suspected cross-contamination and a sequencing artifact, a later analysis dropped roughly 600 nucleotide sequences that were highly shared and had low generation probability. In a later analysis, a clonal expansion index was calculated for each public chain from normalized within-repertoire ranks of inferred template counts. Generation probabilities in a later analysis came from a VDJ recombination model fitted to out-of-frame rearrangements, and those results were checked against IGoR. Hypergeometric tests were used in a later analysis to score TCR-TCR, TCR-HLA and TCR-CMV co-occurrence, with a repertoire-size bias correction applied to the TCR pairs. To estimate false discovery rates, a later analysis permuted the HLA or CMV assignments 20 times. In a later analysis, co-occurring TCRs were grouped using DBSCAN, with TCRdist sequence similarity added in when clustering inside HLA-allele-positive subsets. Co-occurrence clustering excluded repertoires with fewer than 30,000 or more than 120,000 public chains, plus five with anomalous nucleotide sharing. TCRdb mirrors the immuneACCESS table, restricted to in-frame sequences. Some clones are absent from its copies; in checked studies, under half trace to an unresolved V gene, and the reason for the others is unknown. Clone size and the V and J calls come from that table; the DNA yielded D and trimming. The sample yields some 150,000 clones; over 70% were counted once. The top ten clonotypes cover 4% to 5.5% of the sample.

The cohort was made up of roughly 670 healthy bone marrow donors. Cohort members were all nominally healthy when sampled, although unrecorded immune exposures were likely present. The donor was CMV seronegative and belonged to the group of around 400 seronegative cohort members. Each donor provided a peripheral blood sample, and peripheral blood mononuclear cells were used for TCR beta sequencing. The Qiagen DNeasy Blood Extraction Kit was used to extract genomic DNA from the blood cell samples. Via the germline V gene (reference sequence), CDR1 is LNHNV and CDR2 YYDKDF. From the cysteine up to the phenylalanine, the CDR3 has a length of 19 residues. Kept here is only the CDR3 DNA, which spans 57 bases and is read in frame from base 1. V is cut back by 3 bases and J by 4 bases, with 12 bases in the junction unmatched. This clone turned up a few times. The antigen it recognizes is unknown. No qualities accompany the bases; no much larger clone lies one base away.

This clonotype was sampled from a man aged 25-40 years in good health and CMV-seronegative. Material: PBMCs. The chain joins TRBV15 to TRBJ2-6; 10 bases in the middle match TRBD1. CDR3 sequence: CATSSWVRQGAKGANVLTF. Read as DNA, the sequence is TGTGCCACCAGCAGTTGGGTTCGACAGGGGGCGAAGGGGGCCAACGTCCTGACTTTC.